Included here is one TCR beta chain sequence, with context. As for time point: blood 2 weeks post-SBRT. Treatment given: 15 Gy SBRT to primary tumor, nephrectomy 4 weeks later. These data come from a study of radiation and T cells in renal cell carcinoma. V lost 7 bases and J 6 bases, leaving 19 bases between the germline ends. Germline CDR1 and CDR2: MDHEN and SYDVKM. The CDR3 is made up of 15 amino acids. Profiled with immunoSEQ multiplex PCR; TCRdb holds only in-frame clones, not every one. The repertoire consists of 70,000 to 100,000 clones, with just over 85% occurring once and the leading ten covering approximately 22%.

This chain uses TRBV28 with TRBJ1-5, with D maybe TRBD1 (5 bases). Sequenced material: blood, taken from a patient whose treatment included radiotherapy and nephrectomy. The source of this sequence is a woman aged 50 to 65 with renal cell carcinoma. CDR3 sequence reads: CASIPLSGTFQPQHF. The CDR3 nucleotides are TGTGCCAGCATTCCTTTATCGGGGACTTTTCAGCCCCAGCATTTT.